This T cell receptor beta chain was documented in a study of regulatory T cells in long-lasting Graves disease. Arm-PCR of CDR3 regions with iRepertoire HTBI primers generated TCR beta libraries. TCRdb ran MiXCR on the multiplex PCR reads and lists one entry per CDR3 protein. There are around 500,000 distinct CDR3 sequences in the sample; about 15% occur only once, and roughly 25% lies in the top ten. Between the trimmed V and J ends, which lost 0 bases and 2 bases, there was a span of 9 bases. This CDR3 is 15 amino acids long. CDR1 and CDR2 from the germline V gene are SGDLS and YYNGEE. Time point in this sample: newly diagnosed GD, antithyroid drugs for less than 3 months. Isolated PBMC RNA provided the starting material for the TCR library. Tubes containing EDTA received approximately 9.8 milliliters of drawn peripheral blood. The same specimen was also included in a second study, on T cells in Graves' hyperthyroidism and ophthalmopathy.

This clonotype was obtained from a woman aged 35-65 years with Graves disease. The input for sequencing was peripheral blood mononuclear cells (PBMCs), taken at new diagnosis, from a patient treated with antithyroid drugs. The rearrangement joins TRBV9 to TRBJ2-1; TRBD1 or TRBD2 may be the D gene (6 bases each). For the CDR3, the DNA is TGTGCCAGCAGCGTAGACAGGGAGGCCTACAATGAGCAGTTCTTC. Translated, it gives CASSVDREAYNEQFF.